This entry features one T cell receptor beta chain sequence. This specimen comes from a study of control samples from healthy donors and cancer patients. Method: immunoSEQ multiplex PCR; TCRdb's copy keeps in-frame clones and lacks some. The sample lists 150,000 or so clones; around 94% were seen once. This CDR3 spans 14 amino acids. V was clipped by 2 bases and J by 8 bases; unmatched bases: 7. Germline V lookup: CDR1 LNHNV, CDR2 YYDKDF (reference sequence). The sequence was obtained from a man aged 40-49 years in good health. This chain connects TRBV15 to TRBJ1-2, with 8 bases that match TRBD1. Material for sequencing was blood. The CDR3 loop reads CATSRFGQGVGYTF. CDR3 in DNA: TGTGCCACCAGCAGATTTGGACAGGGTGTCGGCTACACCTTC.